The 6 T cell receptor beta chains listed next were all sequenced from one sample in a study of shared clonotypes between healthy human individuals. Data came from immunoSEQ multiplex PCR; TCRdb stores just in-frame clones and leaves some out. The sample includes 1,500,000 or so clones, roughly 98.5% of them seen just once. The source material was naive CD4+ T cells sorted from blood. Regarding subset: CD45RA+ positively selected. These receptors came from a young man in good health.

The CDR3 region has the DNA TGTGCCAGCAGCCCGCGGACTAGCGGGAGCTATCGTGATACGCAGTATTTT. It translates to CASSPRTSGSYRDTQYF. The chain is built from TRBV7-9 and TRBJ2-3; 13 bases line up with TRBD2. Germline CDR1 SEHNR, CDR2 FQNEAQ (reference sequence). CDR3 length: 17 residues. The trim removed 5 bases at V and 6 bases at J, leaving 11 bases unmatched.

The J gene is TRBJ2-2, the V gene TRBV15, with 8 bases lining up with TRBD2. In germline, CDR1 is LNHNV, CDR2 YYDKDF (reference sequence). The CDR3 spans 17 residues. Trimming removed 1 base from V and 5 bases from J; junction bases left unmatched: 9. CDR3: CATSRALRASGTGELFF. The CDR3 coding sequence is TGTGCCACCAGCAGAGCCTTGAGGGCTAGCGGGACCGGGGAGCTGTTTTTT.

This chain uses TRBV27 with TRBJ2-7; D remains ambiguous. The V end lost 3 bases, the J end lost 2 bases, and 11 bases lay between the germline ends. In germline, CDR1 is MNHEY, CDR2 SMNVEV (reference sequence). This CDR3 has 14 amino acids. CDR3 nucleotides: TGTGCCAGCAGTTTTAACACCGGCACCTACGAGCAGTACTTC. This codes for CASSFNTGTYEQYF.

This rearrangement joins TRBV19 to TRBJ2-7; tentative D call: TRBD2 (7 bases). The V and J ends lost 7 bases and 6 bases respectively, with 25 bases between them. The germline V gene encodes CDR1 LNHDA and CDR2 SQIVND (reference sequence). There are 16 residues in the CDR3. CDR3 bases: TGTGCCAGTACCCCCTTTTCGGCAGGGGAGGGCAGCGAGCAGTACTTC. Encoded protein: CASTPFSAGEGSEQYF.

CDR3 in DNA: TGTGCCAGCAGTGACACCGGGACAGGGAAAATTTATGGCTACACCTTC. Its protein is CASSDTGTGKIYGYTF. The chain employs TRBV6-1 and TRBJ1-2; 9 bases align to TRBD1. The ends lost 3 bases at V and 5 bases at J; junction bases unmatched: 10. The germline CDR1 and CDR2 sequences are MNHNS and SASEGT. The CDR3 has 16 amino acids.

This clone was detected once. This rearrangement joins TRBV25-1 to TRBJ2-5, with 8 bases matching TRBD1. V trimming: 2 bases; J trimming: 5 bases; junction bases outside the gene matches: 4. The CDR3 has 14 residues. Germline loops: CDR1 MGHDK, CDR2 SYGVNS. The CDR3 here is CASSEDRGGETQYF. The CDR3 DNA follows: TGTGCCAGCAGTGAAGACAGGGGAGGCGAGACCCAGTACTTC.